This T cell receptor beta chain is drawn from a study of blood T cell repertoires in COVID-19. J lost 5 bases, V lost 4 bases, and 8 bases had no gene match. CDR1 is MGHRA, CDR2 YSYEKL, per germline. The CDR3 covers 17 residues. Method: immunoSEQ multiplex PCR; TCRdb's copy keeps in-frame clones and lacks some. The table shows fewer than 200,000 clones, with under 90% occurring only once. The sample was PBMCs or T cells enriched from blood (not recorded which). This receptor was obtained from a man in his fifties who had recovered from COVID-19. V and J are TRBV4-1 and TRBJ2-2; 12 bases fit TRBD1. CDR3 nucleotide sequence: TGCGCCAGCAGCCTTCCGGGACAGGGGGCCAGAACCGGGGAGCTGTTTTTT. Translating it yields CASSLPGQGARTGELFF.